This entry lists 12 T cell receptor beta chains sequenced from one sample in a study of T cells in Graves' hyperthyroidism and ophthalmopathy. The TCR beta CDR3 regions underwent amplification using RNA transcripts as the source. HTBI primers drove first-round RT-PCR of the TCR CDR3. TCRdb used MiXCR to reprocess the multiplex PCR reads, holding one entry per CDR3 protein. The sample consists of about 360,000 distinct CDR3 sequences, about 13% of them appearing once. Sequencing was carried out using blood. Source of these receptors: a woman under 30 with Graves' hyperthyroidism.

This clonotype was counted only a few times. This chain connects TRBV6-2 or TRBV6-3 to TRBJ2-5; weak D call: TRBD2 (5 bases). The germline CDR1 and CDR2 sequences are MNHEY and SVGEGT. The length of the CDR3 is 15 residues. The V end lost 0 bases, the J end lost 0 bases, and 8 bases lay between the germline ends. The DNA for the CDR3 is TGTGCCAGCAGTTACTCCACCGGGGACCAAGAGACCCAGTACTTC. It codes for CASSYSTGDQETQYF.

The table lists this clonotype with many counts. The CDR3, as DNA: TGTGCCAGCAGCCAACAGGAGGGAACCGGGGAGCTGTTTTTT. It codes for CASSQQEGTGELFF. The V and J genes are TRBV6-1 and TRBJ2-2; tentative D call: TRBD2 (6 bases). The CDR3 consists of 14 residues. Per germline, CDR1 MNHNS and CDR2 SASEGT. Trimming left V 6 bases short and J 5 bases short, with 13 bases between.

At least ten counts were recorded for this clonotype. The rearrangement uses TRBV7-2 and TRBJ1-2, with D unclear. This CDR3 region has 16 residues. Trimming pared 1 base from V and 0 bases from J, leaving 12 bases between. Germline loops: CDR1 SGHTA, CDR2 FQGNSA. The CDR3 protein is CASSLVGRGANYGYTF. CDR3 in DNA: TGTGCCAGCAGCTTAGTAGGTCGGGGTGCTAACTATGGCTACACCTTC.

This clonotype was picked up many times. The CDR3 DNA follows: TGTGCCAGCAGTTTAAGGACAGGCAGGGACCCCTATGGCTACACCTTC. It encodes CASSLRTGRDPYGYTF. The chain uses TRBV27 and TRBJ1-2; 7 nucleotides align to TRBD1. J gave up 4 bases and V 2 bases, and 10 bases lay outside the gene matches. Germline CDR1 MNHEY, CDR2 SMNVEV (reference sequence). The CDR3 has 16 residues.

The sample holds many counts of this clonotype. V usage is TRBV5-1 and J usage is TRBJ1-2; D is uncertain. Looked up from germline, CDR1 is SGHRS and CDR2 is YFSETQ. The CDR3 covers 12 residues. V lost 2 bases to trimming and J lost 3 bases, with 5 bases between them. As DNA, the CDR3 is TGCGCCAGCAGCTTTTCCGACTATGGCTACACCTTC. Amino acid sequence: CASSFSDYGYTF.

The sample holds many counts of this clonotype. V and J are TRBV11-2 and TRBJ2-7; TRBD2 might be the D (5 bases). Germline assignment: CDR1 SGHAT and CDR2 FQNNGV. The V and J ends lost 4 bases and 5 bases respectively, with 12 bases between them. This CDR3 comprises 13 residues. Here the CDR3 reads CASSSRTRHEQYF. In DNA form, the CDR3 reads TGTGCCAGCAGCTCCCGGACTCGCCACGAGCAGTACTTC.

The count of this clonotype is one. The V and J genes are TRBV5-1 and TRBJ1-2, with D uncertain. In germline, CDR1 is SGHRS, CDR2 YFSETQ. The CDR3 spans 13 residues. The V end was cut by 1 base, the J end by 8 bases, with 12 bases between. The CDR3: CASSLSTSSGYTF. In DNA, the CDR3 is TGCGCCAGCAGCTTGTCGACCTCATCAGGCTACACCTTC.

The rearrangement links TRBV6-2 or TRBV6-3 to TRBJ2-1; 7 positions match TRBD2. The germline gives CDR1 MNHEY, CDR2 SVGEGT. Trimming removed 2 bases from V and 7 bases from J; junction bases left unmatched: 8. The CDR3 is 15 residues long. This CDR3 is CASSYGGGYGNEQFF. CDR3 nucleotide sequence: TGTGCCAGCAGTTACGGGGGAGGGTATGGGAATGAGCAGTTCTTC.

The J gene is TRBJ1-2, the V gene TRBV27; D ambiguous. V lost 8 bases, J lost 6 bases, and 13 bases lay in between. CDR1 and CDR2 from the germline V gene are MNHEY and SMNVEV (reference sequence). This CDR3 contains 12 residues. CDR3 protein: CASPPNRDGYTF. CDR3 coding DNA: TGTGCCAGCCCCCCGAATAGGGATGGCTACACCTTC.

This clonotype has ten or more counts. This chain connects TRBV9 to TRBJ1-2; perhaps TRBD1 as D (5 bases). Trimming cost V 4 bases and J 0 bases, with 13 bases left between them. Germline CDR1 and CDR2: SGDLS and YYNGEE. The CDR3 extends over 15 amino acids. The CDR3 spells CASSTGPGPNYGYTF. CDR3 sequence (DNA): TGTGCCAGCAGCACGGGGCCGGGGCCTAACTATGGCTACACCTTC.

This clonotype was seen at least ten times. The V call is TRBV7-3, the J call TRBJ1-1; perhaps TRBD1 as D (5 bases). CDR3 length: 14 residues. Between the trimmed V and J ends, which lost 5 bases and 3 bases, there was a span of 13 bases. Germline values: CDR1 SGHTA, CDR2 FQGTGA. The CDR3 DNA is TGTGCCAGCAGCATATCAGGGTACCACACTGAAGCTTTCTTT. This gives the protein CASSISGYHTEAFF.

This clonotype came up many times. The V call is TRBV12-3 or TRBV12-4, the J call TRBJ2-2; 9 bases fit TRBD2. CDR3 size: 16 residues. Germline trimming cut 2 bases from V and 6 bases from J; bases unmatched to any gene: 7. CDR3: CASSLSASGVAGELFF. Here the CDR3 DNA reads TGTGCCAGCAGTTTATCGGCTAGCGGGGTGGCCGGGGAGCTGTTTTTT.